This T cell receptor (beta chain) was sequenced for a study of shared clonotypes between healthy human individuals. The study, taken as a whole, reports: Shared across several donors were 4% to 6% of the naive CD4 clonotypes.

Evenly divided among several immunoSEQ plates was the genomic DNA of each subset. Original handling: Because ImmunoSEQ provided only junction sequences with no quality scores, the filtering differed. Measured with immunoSEQ multiplex PCR; TCRdb has only the in-frame clones, and not every one. From that table come the V and J calls and clone size; the DNA was used to work out D and trimming. The sample consists of hundreds of thousands of clones, around 95% of them appearing once. Remarks on this clone: Its cognate antigen is unknown.

CD45RO-negative, CCR7-selected cells formed the naive CD8 fraction, which excluded terminally differentiated effector memory CD45RA+ cells. HIV-negative, healthy adults without recent acute infections or vaccinations were the donors. Sequenced material: naive CD8+ T cells sorted from blood. The origin of this receptor is a woman in her twenties or thirties in good health.

CDR3 protein: CASSLTFAYEQYF. The CDR3 DNA reads as TGTGCCAGCAGTTTAACCTTCGCCTACGAGCAGTACTTC. This chain uses TRBV28 with TRBJ2-5; D unclear. The assigned J gene may be wrong: the sequence end matches TRBJ2-7 better. The CDR3 sequence is 13 residues long. CDR1 is MDHEN, CDR2 SYDVKM, per germline.